The rows below give T cell receptor beta chains drawn from one sample of a study of T-cell memory formation after mild COVID-19. Each CDR3 protein gets one entry after TCRdb re-called the 5' RACE reads with MiXCR. The table lists a few hundred thousand distinct CDR3 sequences, over 8.5% of them singletons. Sequencing used PBMCs or a T cell subset sorted from them (not recorded which). The origin of the receptors is a man between 18 and 29 years old who had mild COVID-19 (a few samples of this study predate the infection). Cell type and time point are not known. Both conserved end residues are part of each CDR3. D genes are given only for firm matches. Size values are once, few and many counts, or a class for expanded clones, and some rows have none.

D,size,J,V,DNA,CDR3
.,few,TRBJ1-3,TRBV4-3,TGCGCCAGCAGCCAAGAGCAGGGGTATCCTGGAAACACCATATATTTT,CASSQEQGYPGNTIYF
TRBD1,few,TRBJ2-2,TRBV5-6,TGTGCCGGAACGACAGGGTACACCGGGGAGCTGTTTTTT,CAGTTGYTGELFF
TRBD1,once,TRBJ2-3,TRBV12-3/TRBV12-4,TGTGCCAGCAGCACAGGGGATACAGATACGCAGTATTTT,CASSTGDTDTQYF
.,few,TRBJ1-2,TRBV7-2,TGTGCCAGCAGCCCCCCTCGGGGAGCGGAATATGGCTACACCTTC,CASSPPRGAEYGYTF
TRBD1,.,TRBJ1-1,TRBV27,TGTGCCAGCAGTATAAACAGGGGTTCGAACACTGAAGCTTTCTTT,CASSINRGSNTEAFF
.,.,TRBJ1-1,TRBV28,TGTGCCAGCAGCTCCCCGGACAGAAGTAGAGCCAACACTGAAGCTTTCTTT,CASSSPDRSRANTEAFF
TRBD1,few,TRBJ1-2,TRBV5-1,TGCGCCAGCAGCTACACAGGGGTCGATGGCTACACCTTC,CASSYTGVDGYTF
.,few,TRBJ1-1,TRBV5-4,TGTGCCAGCAGCTTATATCCAGAGAACACTGAAGCTTTCTTT,CASSLYPENTEAFF
TRBD1,.,TRBJ2-6,TRBV24-1,TGTGCCACCCTCCAGATAGCCGGACAGGGGGCTCGTGGGGCCAACGTCCTGACTTTC,CATLQIAGQGARGANVLTF
.,.,TRBJ2-1,TRBV12-3/TRBV12-4,TGTGCCAGCAGTTTCGGAAGCGACAGTGAGCAGTTCTTC,CASSFGSDSEQFF
.,few,TRBJ2-4,TRBV24-1,TGTGCCACCAGTGATTTGAAGGCCAAAAACATTCAGTACTTC,CATSDLKAKNIQYF
.,.,TRBJ2-6,TRBV7-9,TGTGCCAGCAGCCCTACCGGAGGGGCAACTGGGGCCAACGTCCTGACTTTC,CASSPTGGATGANVLTF
.,.,TRBJ2-3,TRBV5-6,TGTGCCAGCAGGCGAGGAGTAGCAGATACGCAGTATTTT,CASRRGVADTQYF
.,few,TRBJ1-1,TRBV2,TGTGCCAGCAGACCGAGGGGTGGGTACGCTGAAGCTTTCTTT,CASRPRGGYAEAFF
.,few,TRBJ2-5,TRBV5-1,TGCGCCAGCAGCTTGGAGGCAGGGTATCGTGCCCAGTACTTC,CASSLEAGYRAQYF
.,few,TRBJ1-6,TRBV4-2,TGTGCCAGCAGCCAAGCAACGCAGGGCCATAATTCACCCCTCCACTTT,CASSQATQGHNSPLHF
.,.,TRBJ1-4,TRBV5-1,TGCGCCAGCAGCTTACAGGGCCTAGGTACTAATGAAAAACTGTTTTTT,CASSLQGLGTNEKLFF
.,.,TRBJ1-4,TRBV20-1,TGCAGTGCCAGCCCAGGTGAAAAACTGTTTTTT,CSASPGEKLFF
.,few,TRBJ1-1,TRBV6-5,TGTGCCAGCAGTTCCGACACCCAACAGAACACTGAAGCTTTCTTT,CASSSDTQQNTEAFF
TRBD1,.,TRBJ2-1,TRBV4-3,TGCGCCAGCAGCCAGCATCACCGGGACAGGGCCTACAATGAGCAGTTCTTC,CASSQHHRDRAYNEQFF
TRBD1,few,TRBJ1-6,TRBV29-1,TGCAGCGTCCGGGACAGCGATAATTCACCCCTCCACTTT,CSVRDSDNSPLHF
.,few,TRBJ1-3,TRBV4-3,TGCGCCAGCAGTCCTGGCTGGGGTGCTGGAAACACCATATATTTT,CASSPGWGAGNTIYF
.,few,TRBJ2-3,TRBV12-3/TRBV12-4,TGTGCCAGCAGGCCCGTTGGAGGCACAGATACGCAGTATTTT,CASRPVGGTDTQYF
TRBD1,.,TRBJ1-6,TRBV12-3/TRBV12-4,TGTGCCAGCAGTTTGACAGGGTATTCACCCCTCCACTTT,CASSLTGYSPLHF
TRBD1,.,TRBJ1-2,TRBV28,TGTGCCAGCTCCCAGGACAGGGGGCTAAATGGCTACACCTTC,CASSQDRGLNGYTF
TRBD2,once,TRBJ2-3,TRBV11-2,TGTGCCAGCAGCTTAGGGGGGGACTATACAGATACGCAGTATTTT,CASSLGGDYTDTQYF